These T cell receptor beta chains were read from a single sample in a study of T cells after yellow fever vaccination. TCRdb fed the 5' RACE reads into MiXCR, producing one record per CDR3 protein. The sample has fewer than 100,000 distinct CDR3 sequences, around 9.8% seen once; the top ten hold approximately 16%. The starting material was CD8+ T cells not binding an NS4B(214-222) dextramer, sorted from PBMCs, obtained approximately 16 days after the first yellow fever vaccination. The origin of the receptors is a man aged 18 to 30 who received the YFV17D yellow fever vaccine. Both conserved end residues are part of each CDR3. D genes are given only for firm matches. A clone size is listed for some rows: how often the clone was seen (once, few, many), or a class if it is expanded.

>TRBD2|TRBJ2-1|TRBV4-2|few
TGTGCCAGCAGCCACACAACTAGCGGGGCGCCTTACAATGAGCAGTTCTTC
CASSHTTSGAPYNEQFF
>-|TRBJ2-5|TRBV27|many
TGTGCCAGCAGTTCCCTGGGAGGGGGCCAAGAGACCCAGTACTTC
CASSSLGGGQETQYF
>TRBD2|TRBJ2-5|TRBV4-1|-
TGCGCCAGCAGCCAAACTAGCGGCCAAGAGACCCAGTACTTC
CASSQTSGQETQYF
>TRBD2|TRBJ2-5|TRBV4-1|-
TGCGCCAGCAGCCCCATCCTAGCGGCGCAAGAGACCCAGTACTTC
CASSPILAAQETQYF
>-|TRBJ2-1|TRBV7-2|-
TGTGCCAGCAGCTTCGGCGGGGACTACAATGAGCAGTTCTTC
CASSFGGDYNEQFF
>-|TRBJ1-1|TRBV6-7|few
TGTGCCAGCAGTTACTCGACTGGGGTCAAGGTAATGGTTGAAGCTTTCTTT
CASSYSTGVKVMVEAFF
>-|TRBJ2-7|TRBV5-6|-
TGTGCCAGCAGCTGCACCAGCTACGAGCAGTACTTC
CASSCTSYEQYF
>-|TRBJ2-1|TRBV29-1|many
TGCAGCGTTACGACTGGAAGCTCCTACAATGAGCAGTTCTTC
CSVTTGSSYNEQFF
>-|TRBJ2-1|TRBV5-1|few
TGCGCCAGCAGCTCCCAGGGGAACTACAATGAGCAGTTCTTC
CASSSQGNYNEQFF
>-|TRBJ2-5|TRBV4-3|few
TGCGCCAGCAGCCAAGCCCCGGACACGTTTTTCCGAGAGACCCAGTACTTC
CASSQAPDTFFRETQYF
>TRBD2|TRBJ2-1|TRBV4-1|few
TGCGCCAGCAGCCAACGAGGGGGACTAGTTGACAATGAGCAGTTCTTC
CASSQRGGLVDNEQFF
>TRBD2|TRBJ2-3|TRBV6-2/TRBV6-3|few
TGTGCCAGCAGTCCCGGGACTAGCGTCGTCACAGATACGCAGTATTTT
CASSPGTSVVTDTQYF
>-|TRBJ2-2|TRBV27|many
TGTGCCAGCAGTTTTAGCACCGGGGAGCTGTTTTTT
CASSFSTGELFF
>TRBD2|TRBJ2-7|TRBV27|-
TGTGCCAGCAGTTTACACAGCGGGGGTTTGGAAGAGCAGTACTTC
CASSLHSGGLEEQYF
>-|TRBJ2-3|TRBV4-2|many
TGTGCCAGCAGCCAGGAACAGGGCGAGGTCACAGATACGCAGTATTTT
CASSQEQGEVTDTQYF